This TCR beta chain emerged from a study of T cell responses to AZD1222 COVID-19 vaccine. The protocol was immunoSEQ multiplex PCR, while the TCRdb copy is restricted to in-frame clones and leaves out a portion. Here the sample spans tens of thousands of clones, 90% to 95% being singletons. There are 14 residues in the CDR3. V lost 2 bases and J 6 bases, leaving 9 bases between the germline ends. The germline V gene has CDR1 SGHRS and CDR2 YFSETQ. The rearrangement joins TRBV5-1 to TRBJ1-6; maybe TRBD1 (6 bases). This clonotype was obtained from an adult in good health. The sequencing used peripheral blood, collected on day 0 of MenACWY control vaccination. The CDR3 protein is CASSFGQSNSPLHF. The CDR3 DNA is TGCGCCAGCAGCTTCGGACAGTCTAATTCACCCCTCCACTTT. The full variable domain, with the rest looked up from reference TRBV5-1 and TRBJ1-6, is KAGVTQTPRYLIKTRGQQVTLSCSPISGHRSVSWYQQTPGQGLQFLFEYFSETQRNKGNFPGRFSGRQFSNSRSEMNVSTLELGDSALYLCASSFGQSNSPLHFGNGTRLTVT.